One and the same sample provided the 27 T cell receptor beta chains below, sequenced in a study of T cell responses to AZD1222 COVID-19 vaccine. Clones were sequenced by immunoSEQ multiplex PCR, and TCRdb holds only the in-frame ones, with some missing. This table holds about 180,000 clones, 90% to 95% found once. Specimen: peripheral blood, collected 28 days after the second dose of the MenACWY control vaccine. These receptors were collected from an adult who received the MenACWY meningococcal vaccine as a control.

This chain links TRBV19 with TRBJ1-5, with D hard to call. Germline values: CDR1 LNHDA, CDR2 SQIVND (reference sequence). The CDR3 runs 15 residues. V was shortened by 5 bases and J by 2 bases, with 13 bases between the two germline ends. In DNA form, the CDR3 reads TGTGCCAGTAGTTCTCAGGACTTTGGCAATCAGCCCCAGCATTTT. Encoded protein: CASSSQDFGNQPQHF.

The CDR3 here is CASRGPANSPLHF. As DNA, the CDR3 is TGTGCCAGCAGGGGACCTGCTAATTCACCCCTCCACTTT. V and J are TRBV2 and TRBJ1-6, with D perhaps matching TRBD1 (5 bases). Per germline, CDR1 SNHLY and CDR2 FYNNEI. V was shortened by 6 bases and J by 6 bases, with 9 bases between the two germline ends. The CDR3 runs 13 residues.

This chain joins TRBV20-1 and TRBJ2-7; 7 bases map to TRBD2. Germline V lookup: CDR1 DFQATT, CDR2 SNEGSKA (reference sequence). The CDR3 has 11 residues. J was trimmed by 5 bases and V by 7 bases; bases with no gene match: 5. The CDR3 DNA is TGCAGTGTCAAGGGGAGGGACGAGCAGTACTTC. Its translation is CSVKGRDEQYF.

Points on this clone: One end of the junction varies from germline; a read error may be responsible. The V and J genes are TRBV30 and TRBJ2-2, with D perhaps assigned TRBD1 or TRBD2 (6 bases each). The CDR3 spans 12 residues. The germline CDR1 and CDR2 sequences are GTSNPN and SVGIG (reference sequence). The CDR3 nucleotides read TGTGCCCGGAGGGGGGAGGCCGGGGAGCTGTTTTTT. Its translation: CARRGEAGELFF.

The table lists this clone with a count of one. The genes are TRBV4-2 and TRBJ1-3; D possibly corresponds to TRBD1 (5 bases). This CDR3 is 18 amino acids long. The V end was cut by 0 bases, the J end by 6 bases, with 21 bases between. Per germline, CDR1 LGHNA and CDR2 YNFKEQ. CDR3 nucleotides: TGTGCCAGCAGCCAAGAAACCCTCCGGGGGTTTAGTCAAAACACCATATATTTT. Protein product: CASSQETLRGFSQNTIYF.

This clone was seen a handful of times. The chain has TRBV28 and TRBJ1-2; 10 nucleotides line up with TRBD1. This CDR3 is built from 13 residues. V trimming: 5 bases; J trimming: 5 bases; junction bases outside the gene matches: 2. The germline gives CDR1 MDHEN, CDR2 SYDVKM. In nucleotides, the CDR3 is TGTGCCAGCAGTGTGGGACAGGGGTATGGCTACACCTTC. This codes for CASSVGQGYGYTF.

Only one count was recorded for this clone. The gene calls are TRBV5-1 and TRBJ2-6; 8 bases align to TRBD2. V lost 4 bases and J lost 4; bases outside the gene matches: 4. The CDR3 has 15 residues. Germline CDR1 reads SGHRS; CDR2 reads YFSETQ. CDR3 residues: CASSAGGAGANVLTF. The CDR3 DNA follows: TGCGCCAGCAGCGCCGGGGGGGCCGGGGCCAACGTCCTGACTTTC.

The DNA for the CDR3 is TGTGCCAGCAGCAAGACTAGCGGGGCCCTCAACGAGCAGTACTTC. Protein sequence: CASSKTSGALNEQYF. V usage is TRBV2 and J usage is TRBJ2-7; TRBD2 matches 11 bases. The CDR3 has 15 residues. The V and J ends lost 6 bases and 5 bases, in that order; junction bases with no gene match: 9. Germline assignment: CDR1 SNHLY and CDR2 FYNNEI.

The V gene is TRBV25-1, the J gene TRBJ2-7; TRBD1 matches at 8 bases. Germline CDR1 is MGHDK and CDR2 is SYGVNS. The CDR3 loop spans 16 amino acids. After removal of 7 bases from V and 7 bases from J, the junction contained 18 bases not matched to a gene. The CDR3 protein is CASTSTLGQGPWEQYF. The DNA for the CDR3 is TGTGCCAGCACCTCGACGTTAGGACAGGGCCCGTGGGAGCAGTACTTC.

The sample holds one count of this clone. This chain connects TRBV3-1 (or the pseudogene TRBV3-2) to TRBJ1-2, with 8 bases lining up with TRBD1. Germline CDR1 reads LGHDT; CDR2 reads YNNKEL (reference sequence). The V segment lost 1 base and the J segment 4 bases; nucleotides outside the gene matches: 5. The CDR3 sequence is 15 residues long. CDR3 loop: CASSQGTGGIYGYTF. CDR3 bases: TGTGCCAGCAGCCAAGGTACAGGGGGAATCTATGGCTACACCTTC.

The chain combines TRBV2 with TRBJ1-1; perhaps TRBD1 as D (6 bases). The germline gives CDR1 SNHLY, CDR2 FYNNEI. V gave up 5 bases and J gave up 5 bases, with 15 bases separating them. The CDR3 contains 14 residues. The CDR3 nucleotides are TGTGCCAGCAGTCCTCTAGGGGGTGAAACTGAAGCTTTCTTT. It is translated as CASSPLGGETEAFF.

V and J are TRBV29-1 and TRBJ2-2, with D perhaps matching TRBD2 (7 bases). V lost 3 bases to trimming and J lost 4 bases, with 15 bases between them. This CDR3 region has 15 residues. Germline loops: CDR1 SQVTM, CDR2 ANQGSEA. DNA for the CDR3: TGCAGCGTTGATGGGGGGGCGCGGGGCACCGGGGAGCTGTTTTTT. Encoded protein: CSVDGGARGTGELFF.

This clone was seen only once. The chain combines TRBV5-6 with TRBJ1-5; D might be TRBD1 (5 bases). The CDR3 spans 15 residues. Trimming stripped 5 bases from V and 3 bases from J, with 15 bases between. Germline V gene data show CDR1 as SGHDT and CDR2 as YYEEEE. CDR3 sequence reads: CASSLLSGHNQPQHF. As DNA, the CDR3 is TGTGCCAGCAGTTTGTTGTCAGGGCACAATCAGCCCCAGCATTTT. Together with reference TRBV5-6 and TRBJ1-5, the CDR3 gives the full variable domain: DAGVTQSPTHLIKTRGQQVTLRCSPKSGHDTVSWYQQALGQGPQFIFQYYEEEERQRGNFPDRFSGHQFPNYSSELNVNALLLGDSALYLCASSLLSGHNQPQHFGDGTRLSIL.

This chain uses TRBV3-1 (or the pseudogene TRBV3-2) with TRBJ1-2; 8 nucleotides agree with TRBD1. The germline CDR1 and CDR2 sequences are LGHDT and YNNKEL (reference sequence). J gave up 2 bases and V 4 bases, and 6 bases lay outside the gene matches. The CDR3 length is 15 residues. The CDR3 loop reads CASSRGQALNYGYTF. Here the CDR3 DNA reads TGTGCCAGCAGCCGGGGACAGGCCTTAAACTATGGCTACACCTTC.

The chain recombines TRBV27 with TRBJ1-2; 7 bases align to TRBD1. Trimming at V came to 0 bases and at J to 3 bases, leaving 1 base not matched to a gene. CDR3 length: 14 amino acids. Germline loops: CDR1 MNHEY, CDR2 SMNVEV (reference sequence). The CDR3 sequence is CASSLSQGYYGYTF. The CDR3 nucleotides are TGTGCCAGCAGTTTATCACAGGGGTACTATGGCTACACCTTC.

The rearrangement joins TRBV3-1 (or the pseudogene TRBV3-2) to TRBJ1-3; D ambiguous. Germline CDR1 is LGHDT and CDR2 is YNNKEL (reference sequence). Between the trimmed V and J ends, which lost 2 bases and 4 bases, there was a span of 6 bases. The CDR3 extends over 13 amino acids. The CDR3 spells CASSQYTGNTIYF. The DNA for the CDR3 is TGTGCCAGCAGCCAATATACAGGAAACACCATATATTTT.

V and J are TRBV7-2 and TRBJ2-2, with TRBD1 identical over 9 bases. With 7 bases clipped from V and 4 bases from J, the junction kept 10 bases outside the gene matches. The CDR3 totals 16 residues. From germline, CDR1 is SGHTA and CDR2 FQGNSA. CDR3 sequence (DNA): TGTGCCAGCAACCCAGGGACAGGGCTGGGCACCGGGGAGCTGTTTTTT. Translating gives CASNPGTGLGTGELFF.

The sample holds one count of this clone. The genes are TRBV30 and TRBJ1-3; D is ambiguous. CDR1 and CDR2 from the germline V gene are GTSNPN and SVGIG (reference sequence). V was cut by 2 bases and J by 2 bases, with 1 base left in between. The CDR3 covers 11 residues. The CDR3 protein is CAWSTGNTIYF. The CDR3 region has the DNA TGTGCCTGGAGTACTGGAAACACCATATATTTT.

The chain couples TRBV5-5 to TRBJ2-7; TRBD1 might be the D (6 bases). Trimming pared 4 bases from V and 0 bases from J, leaving 14 bases between. Per germline, CDR1 SGHKS and CDR2 YYEKEE (reference sequence). The CDR3 is 15 residues long. In DNA form, the CDR3 reads TGTGCCAGCAGCGTCCTTTTGGACAGCTCCTACGAGCAGTACTTC. Protein sequence: CASSVLLDSSYEQYF.

This clone was recorded only once. The genes are TRBV7-2 and TRBJ1-2; D unclear. CDR3 size: 13 residues. Looked up from germline, CDR1 is SGHTA and CDR2 is FQGNSA. Deletions cut 0 bases from V and 2 bases from J, with 4 bases between. CDR3 nucleotides: TGTGCCAGCAGCTTAGCGGGAAACTATGGCTACACCTTC. Translated, it gives CASSLAGNYGYTF.

CDR3 coding DNA: TGCGCCAGCAGCCAAGATAGAGGGGGCCGCACAGATACGCAGTATTTT. Amino acids: CASSQDRGGRTDTQYF. V usage is TRBV4-1 and J usage is TRBJ2-3, with 7 bases lining up with TRBD1. The CDR3 has 16 residues. V shed 0 bases, J shed 1 base, and the junction held 4 bases outside the gene matches. Germline V gene lookup returns CDR1 MGHRA and CDR2 YSYEKL.

This clone was counted a single time. The V and J genes are TRBV28 and TRBJ2-5; possibly TRBD1 for D (6 bases). The CDR3 extends over 13 amino acids. Trimming removed 3 bases at V and 6 bases at J, with 11 bases between. Germline values: CDR1 MDHEN, CDR2 SYDVKM. The CDR3 DNA follows: TGTGCCAGCAGTTTGGGGGCCCCGAAGACCCAGTACTTC. This translates into CASSLGAPKTQYF.

The chain combines TRBV7-9 with TRBJ1-4, with TRBD1 matching 10 bases. V shed 8 bases, J shed 6 bases, and the junction held 9 bases outside the gene matches. The CDR3 is made up of 15 amino acids. Germline-derived CDR1 and CDR2 are SEHNR and FQNEAQ (reference sequence). CDR3: CASWSTGGRDEKLFF. CDR3 bases: TGTGCCAGCTGGTCGACAGGGGGCAGAGATGAAAAACTGTTTTTT.

This clone occurred once. The chain uses TRBV6-5 and TRBJ2-1; 14 bases fit TRBD2. Germline CDR1 is MNHEY and CDR2 is SVGAGI. The junction had 4 bases not matched to a gene; V was cut back by 2 bases and J by 7 bases. This CDR3 is built from 16 residues. As DNA, the CDR3 is TGTGCCAGCAGTTACCTACGGACTAGCGGGGGGAATGAGCAGTTCTTC. This codes for CASSYLRTSGGNEQFF.

J is TRBJ1-2 and V is TRBV28; 9 positions agree with TRBD1. The CDR3 runs to 15 residues. Trimming removed 5 bases from V and 2 bases from J; junction bases left unmatched: 6. Germline CDR1 and CDR2: MDHEN and SYDVKM. CDR3 DNA: TGTGCCAGCAGTACCACCGGGACAGGGAACTATGGCTACACCTTC. This translates into CASSTTGTGNYGYTF.

About this clone itself: The same CDR3 also results from other DNA sequences found in this sample. The rearrangement links TRBV5-1 to TRBJ1-2, with D possibly matching TRBD1 (6 bases). Germline CDR1 SGHRS, CDR2 YFSETQ. The CDR3 is made up of 13 amino acids. V was trimmed by 2 bases and J by 5 bases, leaving 10 bases between them. This CDR3 is CASSLEGGYGYTF. CDR3 in DNA: TGCGCCAGCAGCTTAGAAGGGGGGTATGGCTACACCTTC.

The chain's CDR3 is CASSFGAGGLEQYF. Here the CDR3 DNA reads TGTGCCAGTAGTTTCGGTGCCGGGGGGCTCGAGCAGTACTTC. The rearrangement links TRBV19 to TRBJ2-7; D is perhaps TRBD2 (7 bases). V lost 5 bases and J 6 bases, leaving 17 bases between the germline ends. This CDR3 comprises 14 residues. CDR1 is LNHDA, CDR2 SQIVND, per germline (reference sequence).